These 10 T cell receptor beta chains originate from one sample sequenced in a study of cytomegalovirus exposure and HLA in healthy donors. The PCR made use of 60 Vbeta and 13 Jbeta primers. Clones were read by immunoSEQ multiplex PCR, and TCRdb kept only the in-frame ones, dropping some. The sample holds nearly 110,000 clones, more than 75% seen once. Sequencing used PBMCs. These receptor sequences come from a young man in good health and CMV-seropositive.

The J gene is TRBJ1-5, the V gene TRBV10-2; possible D gene TRBD1, 5 bases. V was clipped by 7 bases and J by 4 bases, with 11 bases between them. The CDR3 runs 13 residues. From germline, CDR1 is WSHSY and CDR2 SAAADI. CDR3 in DNA: TGCGCCAGCACCGGACACGGAAATCAGCCCCAGCATTTT. Amino acid sequence: CASTGHGNQPQHF.

The chain has TRBV5-6 and TRBJ2-5; TRBD2 aligns across 10 bases. The CDR3 contains 15 residues. Germline values: CDR1 SGHDT, CDR2 YYEEEE. Trimming removed 7 bases from V and 3 bases from J; junction bases left unmatched: 9. In nucleotides, the CDR3 is TGTGCCAGCGGGATAGCGGGGGGCTTGGAAGAGACCCAGTACTTC. Its protein is CASGIAGGLEETQYF.

This clone was seen a handful of times. This chain connects TRBV6-1 to TRBJ2-3, with TRBD1 matching over 11 bases. Germline trimming cut 1 base from V and 4 bases from J; bases unmatched to any gene: 1. The CDR3 loop spans 15 amino acids. The germline CDR1 and CDR2 sequences are MNHNS and SASEGT. This chain's CDR3 is CASSEGTGGPDTQYF. CDR3 in DNA: TGTGCCAGCAGTGAAGGGACAGGGGGCCCAGATACGCAGTATTTT.

CDR3 bases: TGCGCCAGCAGCTTGGACGATCTAGTTAATGAGCAGTTCTTC. Protein product: CASSLDDLVNEQFF. This sequence joins TRBV5-1 and TRBJ2-1, with no clear D. The length of the CDR3 is 14 residues. From germline, CDR1 is SGHRS and CDR2 YFSETQ. With 0 bases removed from V and 7 bases from J, the gap between germline ends came to 11 bases.

The gene calls are TRBV9 and TRBJ2-5; weak D call: TRBD1 (6 bases). V gave up 2 bases and J gave up 2 bases, with 19 bases separating them. Germline CDR1 is SGDLS and CDR2 is YYNGEE. The CDR3 has 17 residues. The chain's CDR3 is CASSVNTGPGPQETQYF. In DNA form, the CDR3 reads TGTGCCAGCAGCGTCAATACAGGGCCCGGTCCTCAAGAGACCCAGTACTTC.

This rearrangement joins TRBV5-1 to TRBJ1-1; 9 nucleotides match TRBD1. J gave up 3 bases and V 7 bases, and 4 bases lay outside the gene matches. CDR3 length equals 13 residues. Germline lookup yields CDR1 SGHRS and CDR2 YFSETQ. DNA for the CDR3: TGCGCCAGCGCGGGACAGGGACACACTGAAGCTTTCTTT. It yields the protein CASAGQGHTEAFF.

This clone appeared a few times. The chain recombines TRBV30 with TRBJ2-2; no clear D gene. Germline CDR1 and CDR2: GTSNPN and SVGIG (reference sequence). This CDR3 spans 14 amino acids. The V end lost 1 base, the J end lost 2 bases, and 8 bases lay between the germline ends. The CDR3: CAWSDYTNTGELFF. CDR3 coding DNA: TGTGCCTGGAGTGACTATACTAACACCGGGGAGCTGTTTTTT.

The chain is built from TRBV7-9 and TRBJ1-1, with a weak D call TRBD1 (6 bases). From germline, CDR1 is SEHNR and CDR2 FQNEAQ (reference sequence). The CDR3 extends over 16 amino acids. V was shortened by 4 bases and J by 3 bases, with 18 bases between the two germline ends. CDR3 sequence (DNA): TGTGCCAGCAGCTACCCCCCGCGGGGGCATCACACTGAAGCTTTCTTT. Translation: CASSYPPRGHHTEAFF.

This clone was counted a few times. The chain employs TRBV5-8 and TRBJ1-3; D possibly corresponds to TRBD1 (5 bases). Germline lookup yields CDR1 SGHTS and CDR2 YDEGEE. The CDR3 contains 14 residues. The germline V and J ends were trimmed by 3 bases and 5 bases, with 12 bases remaining between them. The CDR3 loop is CASSSGHRRNTIYF. Here the CDR3 DNA reads TGTGCCAGCAGCTCTGGACACAGGAGAAACACCATATATTTT. Supplemented by reference TRBV5-8 and TRBJ1-3, the full variable domain reads EAGVTQSPTHLIKTRGQQATLRCSPISGHTSVYWYQQALGLGLQFLLWYDEGEERNRGNFPPRFSGRQFPNYSSELNVNALELEDSALYLCASSSGHRRNTIYFGEGSWLTVV.

V is TRBV10-3 and J is TRBJ2-1; 8 bases align to TRBD2. CDR3 length: 14 amino acids. Germline-derived CDR1 and CDR2 are ENHRY and SYGVKD. The V segment lost 10 bases and the J segment 3 bases; nucleotides outside the gene matches: 8. DNA for the CDR3: TGTGCCACGAACGGGGGGGCCGTCTACAATGAGCAGTTCTTC. Protein product: CATNGGAVYNEQFF.